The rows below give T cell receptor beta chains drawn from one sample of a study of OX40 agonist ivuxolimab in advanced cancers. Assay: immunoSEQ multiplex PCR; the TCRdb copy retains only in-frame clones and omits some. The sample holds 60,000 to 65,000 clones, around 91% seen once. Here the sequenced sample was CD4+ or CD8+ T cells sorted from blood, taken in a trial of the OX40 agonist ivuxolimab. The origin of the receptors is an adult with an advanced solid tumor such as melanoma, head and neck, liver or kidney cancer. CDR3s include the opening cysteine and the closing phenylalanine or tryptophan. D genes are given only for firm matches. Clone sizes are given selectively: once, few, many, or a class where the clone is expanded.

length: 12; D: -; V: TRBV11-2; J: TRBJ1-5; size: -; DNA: TGTGCCAGCAGCTTAACCGGCCCCAAGGAGCATTTT; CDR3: CASSLTGPKEHF
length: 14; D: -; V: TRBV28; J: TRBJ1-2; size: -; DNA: TGTGCCAGCACCCGCGCGGGGGCTAACTATGGCTACACCTTC; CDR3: CASTRAGANYGYTF
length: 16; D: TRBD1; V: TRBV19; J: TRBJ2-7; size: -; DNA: TGTGCCAGTAGTTCTGTCACTGGGACAGGGGCGGGGGAGCAGTACTTC; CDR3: CASSSVTGTGAGEQYF
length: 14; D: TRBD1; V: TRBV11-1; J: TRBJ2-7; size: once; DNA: TGTGCCAGCAGCCCCAACAGGGGTGGATACGAGCAGTACTTC; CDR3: CASSPNRGGYEQYF
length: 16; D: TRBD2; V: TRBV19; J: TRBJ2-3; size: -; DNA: TGTGCCAGTAGTATCCTAGCGGTTTCTAGCACAGATACGCAGTATTTT; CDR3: CASSILAVSSTDTQYF
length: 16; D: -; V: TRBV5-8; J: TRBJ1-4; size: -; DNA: TGTGCCAGCAGCTTGGCGACGGTTTTGCCAAATGAAAAACTGTTTTTT; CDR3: CASSLATVLPNEKLFF
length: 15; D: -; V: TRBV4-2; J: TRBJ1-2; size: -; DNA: TGTGCCAGCAGCCAAGATGCACGGGGGGCGTACGGCTACACCTTC; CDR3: CASSQDARGAYGYTF
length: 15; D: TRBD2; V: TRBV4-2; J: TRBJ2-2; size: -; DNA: TGTGCCAGCAGGTGGACTAGCGGGCACACCGGGGAGCTGTTTTTT; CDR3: CASRWTSGHTGELFF
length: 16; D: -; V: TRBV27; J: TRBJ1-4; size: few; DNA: TGTGCCAGCAGTTTTTTGGGGACGGCAACTAATGAAAAACTGTTTTTT; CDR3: CASSFLGTATNEKLFF
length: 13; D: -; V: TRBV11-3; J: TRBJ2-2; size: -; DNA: TGTGCCAGCAGCTTAGGCCCTGAGAGGGAGCTGTTTTTT; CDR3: CASSLGPERELFF
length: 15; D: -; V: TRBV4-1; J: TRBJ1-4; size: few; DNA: TGCGCCAGCAGCCAAGAGGCGGGACGGAATGAAAAACTGTTTTTT; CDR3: CASSQEAGRNEKLFF
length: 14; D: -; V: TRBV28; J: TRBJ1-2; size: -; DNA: TGTGCCAGCAGTGTCTTCCGGGACGGCCCGGGCTACACCTTC; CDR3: CASSVFRDGPGYTF
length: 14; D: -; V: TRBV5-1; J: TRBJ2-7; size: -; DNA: TGCGCCAGCTCCCGAGGGGGGGAGGAGTACGAGCAGTACTTC; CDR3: CASSRGGEEYEQYF
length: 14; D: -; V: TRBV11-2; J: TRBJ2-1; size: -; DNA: TGTGCCAGCATCCCGGCCACGGCTAACAATGAGCAGTTCTTC; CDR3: CASIPATANNEQFF
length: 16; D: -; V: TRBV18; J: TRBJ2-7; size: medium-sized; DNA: TGTGCCAGCTCATCTGGGGGCACGGGACTTATCTACGAGCAGTACTTC; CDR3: CASSSGGTGLIYEQYF
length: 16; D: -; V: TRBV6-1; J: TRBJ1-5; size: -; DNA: TGTGCCAGCAGTGAACCGGAAGTCCATAGCAATCAGCCCCAGCATTTT; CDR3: CASSEPEVHSNQPQHF
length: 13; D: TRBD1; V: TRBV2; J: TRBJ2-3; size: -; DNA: TGTGCCAGTCACAGGGGTAGCACAGATACGCAGTATTTT; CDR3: CASHRGSTDTQYF
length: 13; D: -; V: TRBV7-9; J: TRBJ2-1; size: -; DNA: TGTGCCAGCAGCTTAATCAGCTACGCTGAGCAGTTCTTC; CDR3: CASSLISYAEQFF
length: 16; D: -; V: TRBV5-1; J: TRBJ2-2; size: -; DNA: TGCGCCAGTAGAAGAGAGCCCCTTGGGAACACCGGGGAGCTGTTTTTT; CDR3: CASRREPLGNTGELFF
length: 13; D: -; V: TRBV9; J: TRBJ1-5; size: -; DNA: TGTGCCAGCACCCGACAGCCAGGGGAGCCCCAGCATTTT; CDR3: CASTRQPGEPQHF
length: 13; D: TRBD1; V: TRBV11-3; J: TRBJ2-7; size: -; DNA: TGTGCCAGCAGTTCAGGGGGAGACTACGAGCAGTACTTC; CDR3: CASSSGGDYEQYF
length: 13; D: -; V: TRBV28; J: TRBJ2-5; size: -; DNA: TGTGCCAGCAGTCGCTTCGATACGGGGGCCCAGTACTTC; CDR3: CASSRFDTGAQYF
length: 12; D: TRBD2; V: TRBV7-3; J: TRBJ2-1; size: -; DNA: TGTGCCAGCAGCCCGCCGGGAGGTACGCAGTTCTTC; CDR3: CASSPPGGTQFF
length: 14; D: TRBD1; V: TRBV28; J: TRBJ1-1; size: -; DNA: TGTGCCAGCAGTTTTCTGGTTCAGGGGGGAAGAGCTTTCTTT; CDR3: CASSFLVQGGRAFF
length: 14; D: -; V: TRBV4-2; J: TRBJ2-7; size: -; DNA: TGTGCCAGCAGCCAACCCCTCCTCTCCTACGAGCAGTACTTC; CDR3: CASSQPLLSYEQYF
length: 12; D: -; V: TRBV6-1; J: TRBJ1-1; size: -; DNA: TGTGCCAGCAGGACAGGAGGCACTGAAGCTTTCTTT; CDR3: CASRTGGTEAFF
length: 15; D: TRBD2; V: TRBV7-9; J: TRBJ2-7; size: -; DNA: TGTGCCAGCAGCTTACCCAGCGGGAGGTCCTACGAGCAGTACTTC; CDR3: CASSLPSGRSYEQYF